This paragraph reports one T cell receptor beta chain. As every portion of the isolated RNA was reverse transcribed, the sequencing read expressed TCRB transcripts. Here immunoSEQ multiplex PCR was the method, and the copy in TCRdb shows in-frame clones only, minus some. The sample includes hundreds of thousands of clones, around 28% of them seen just once. The CDR3 runs 17 residues. Unmatched junction bases numbered 16, after V lost 6 bases and J lost 7 bases. Looked up from germline, CDR1 is SGHRS and CDR2 is YFSETQ. This entry comes from a study of beta chain features in type 1 diabetes. The V and J genes are TRBV5-1 and TRBJ2-1; 10 nucleotides agree with TRBD2. Material for sequencing was naive CD4+ T cells from blood. The source of this sequence is a man aged 18 to 35 in good health. The CDR3 DNA reads as TGCGCCAGCAAGGGCAGGATAGGGACTAGCGAGAAAAATGAGCAGTTCTTC. This encodes CASKGRIGTSEKNEQFF.